The TCR beta chain under discussion was sequenced for a study of shared clonotypes between healthy human individuals. Background on the study: Used for every donor were three CD4 naive, three CD4 memory, two CD8 naive and one CD8 memory plate. Study-wide findings and caveats: Compared with memory subsets, naive subsets generally had larger estimated richness.

Notes on this clone: The antigen is not known.

The CDR3 has 15 amino acids. J lost 4 bases, V lost 4 bases, and 6 bases had no gene match. CDR1 is SNHLY and CDR2 is FYNNEI in the germline V gene. The genomic DNA of each subset was split evenly across several immunoSEQ plates. TCRdb keeps only in-frame clones here, not all; method: immunoSEQ multiplex PCR. This sample has millions of clones, with approximately 92% found just once. This clonotype originated in a man aged 18 to 30 in good health. Source material: naive CD4+ T cells sorted from blood. Subset given: CD45RA+ positively selected. V usage is TRBV2 and J usage is TRBJ2-5; TRBD2 matches 10 bases. The CDR3 DNA reads as TGTGCCAGCAGTGCCGGGACTAGCGACGGAGAGACCCAGTACTTC. Protein sequence: CASSAGTSDGETQYF.